A single TCR beta chain is shown here with its context. It has no known antigen specificity. Within one base of it there is no much larger clone, and no base qualities were kept. These data come from a study of lymphopenia after photon versus proton radiotherapy (dated by TCRdb to the late 2010s). About the full investigation: The immunological effects of photon versus proton radiation therapy were compared in patients with gastrointestinal tumors who developed high-grade lymphopenia. The goal of the study was to describe how the two radiation modalities differ in their effects on the immune system. The cohort comprised 20 or so patients with gastrointestinal tumors who received either photon or proton therapy and then developed lymphopenia.

Libraries were constructed by the immunoSEQ multiplex PCR assay. T cell repertoires were profiled by deep sequencing of rearranged TCR beta loci, alongside multiparametric flow cytometry. What TCRdb holds here is the immuneACCESS table cut down to in-frame rearrangements. Part of the clones is not present; checked against another copy, under half of the missing clones reflect an unresolved V gene, and the others are unexplained. For this sample there are some 170,000 clones; 88% appear just once. The top ten hold about 4.4% of the sample. The CDR1 and CDR2 encoded by the germline V gene are KGHSH and LQKENI. The CDR3 runs 15 residues from the cysteine to the phenylalanine. Only CDR3 DNA remains: 45 bases, in frame from the first base. V lost 3 bases and J lost 10 bases, and the count of bases not matched to a germline gene is 12. General findings and caveats noted by the study authors: Across the cohort, among patients who died, a greater drop in TCR diversity after the nadir was inversely correlated with overall survival time. After the lymphocyte count nadir, repertoires from photon-treated patients showed oligoclonal expansion, particularly of CD8+ Temra cells, and this expansion drove the decline in diversity. The authors looked at the survival association only in patients who died, and they framed better survival with proton therapy as a possibility rather than a demonstrated result. During treatment, patients who received proton therapy stayed relatively stable, whereas patients who received photon therapy lost naive T cells and TCR diversity and gained effector/memory populations.

This TCR was recovered from a man aged 50 to 60 with gastric cancer. The receptor chain draws on TRBV18 and TRBJ2-1, with TRBD2 matching 7 junction bases. The source material was peripheral blood, sampled from a patient treated with photon-based radiotherapy. The sequenced DNA: TGTGCCAGCTCACCCCGGCGGGAGTTATCAGGGGAGCAGTTCTTC. Its protein reads: CASSPRRELSGEQFF.